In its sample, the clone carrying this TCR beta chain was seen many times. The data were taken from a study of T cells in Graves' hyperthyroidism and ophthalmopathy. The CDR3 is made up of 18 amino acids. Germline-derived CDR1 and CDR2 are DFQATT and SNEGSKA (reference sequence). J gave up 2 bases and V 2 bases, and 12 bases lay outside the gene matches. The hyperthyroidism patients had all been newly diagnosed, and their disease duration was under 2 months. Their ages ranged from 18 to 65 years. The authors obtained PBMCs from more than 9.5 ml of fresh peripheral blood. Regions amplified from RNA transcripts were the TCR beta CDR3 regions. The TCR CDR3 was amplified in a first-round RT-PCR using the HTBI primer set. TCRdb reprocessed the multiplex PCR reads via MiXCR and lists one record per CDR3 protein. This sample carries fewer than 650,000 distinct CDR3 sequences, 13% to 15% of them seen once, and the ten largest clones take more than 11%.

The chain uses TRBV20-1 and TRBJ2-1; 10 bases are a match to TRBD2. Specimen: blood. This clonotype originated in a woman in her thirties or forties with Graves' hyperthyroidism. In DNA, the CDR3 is TGCAGTGCTAGACCACTATCGGGACTAGCGCTTACCTACAATGAGCAGTTCTTC. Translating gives CSARPLSGLALTYNEQFF.